These 21 T cell receptor beta chains were sequenced from one sample in a study of T-cell memory formation after mild COVID-19. In TCRdb, the 5' RACE reads were re-called with MiXCR into one record per CDR3 protein. The sample includes tens of thousands of distinct CDR3 sequences, 15% to 20% seen only once; the top ten take 1.2% to 1.5%. What was sequenced was PBMCs or a T cell subset sorted from them (not recorded which). These receptors all come from an adult who had mild COVID-19 (a few samples of this study predate the infection). Cell type and time point are not known.

This clonotype came up a few times. V gene TRBV30 combines with J gene TRBJ2-7, with no clear D. Germline CDR1 is GTSNPN and CDR2 is SVGIG (reference sequence). The CDR3 sequence is 12 residues long. V was shortened by 0 bases and J by 6 bases, with 9 bases between the two germline ends. The CDR3: CAWSVTAVEQYF. The DNA of the CDR3 is TGTGCCTGGAGTGTAACGGCAGTCGAGCAGTACTTC. Full variable domain (remainder filled in from reference TRBV30 and TRBJ2-7): SQTIHQWPATLVQPVGSPLSLECTVEGTSNPNLYWYRQAAGRGLQLLFYSVGIGQISSEVPQNLSASRPQDRQFILSSKKLLLSDSGFYLCAWSVTAVEQYFGPGTRLTVT.

This clonotype was observed at least ten times. The chain recombines TRBV20-1 with TRBJ1-1, with 7 positions matching TRBD1. The CDR3 length is 13 residues. Trimming at V came to 5 bases and at J to 5 bases, leaving 8 bases not matched to a gene. CDR1 is DFQATT and CDR2 is SNEGSKA in the germline V gene (reference sequence). The CDR3 sequence: CSAARYRGTEAFF. For the CDR3, the DNA is TGCAGTGCTGCGCGCTACAGGGGAACTGAAGCTTTCTTT.

CDR3 nucleotides: TGTGCCATCAGTGAGTTAGGGACTACTAAAGAGACCCAGTACTTC. Protein sequence: CAISELGTTKETQYF. The V and J genes are TRBV10-3 and TRBJ2-5; TRBD2 matches 7 bases. V lost 1 base to trimming and J lost 3 bases; unmatched junction nucleotides: 5. Germline V lookup: CDR1 ENHRY, CDR2 SYGVKD. The CDR3 runs 15 residues.

This clonotype was recorded at least ten times. V and J are TRBV30 and TRBJ1-5; D remains ambiguous. The ends were cut back, 2 bases at V and 6 bases at J, with 11 bases in the middle. The CDR3 has 13 amino acids. From germline, CDR1 is GTSNPN and CDR2 SVGIG (reference sequence). CDR3 sequence (DNA): TGTGCCTGGAGTTTAGCGGGGTCTCAGCCCCAGCATTTT. Its protein product is CAWSLAGSQPQHF.

The rearrangement joins TRBV4-2 to TRBJ2-2; D uncertain. The CDR3 loop spans 17 amino acids. V gave up 0 bases and J gave up 0 bases, with 11 bases separating them. CDR1 and CDR2 (germline): LGHNA, YNFKEQ. CDR3 in amino acids: CASSQDRWQTNTGELFF. DNA of the CDR3: TGTGCCAGCAGCCAAGATAGGTGGCAGACGAACACCGGGGAGCTGTTTTTT.

Within the sample, this clonotype is medium-sized. The chain combines TRBV3-1 with TRBJ2-5, with 10 bases aligning to TRBD2. V was clipped by 3 bases and J by 3 bases; unmatched bases: 7. CDR1 and CDR2 from the germline V gene are LGHDT and YNNKEL (reference sequence). The CDR3 runs to 16 residues. Here the CDR3 DNA reads TGTGCCAGCAGCCACGGGAGGACTAGCGGAAAAGAGACCCAGTACTTC. Translation gives CASSHGRTSGKETQYF.

This clonotype was observed at least ten times. The chain links TRBV6-1 to TRBJ1-1; D not resolved. The CDR3 covers 14 residues. V was cut by 2 bases and J by 4 bases, with 11 bases left in between. Germline V lookup: CDR1 MNHNS, CDR2 SASEGT. CDR3 nucleotides: TGTGCCAGCAGTGAAAGTTCCCTGAGCACTGAAGCTTTCTTT. This sequence encodes CASSESSLSTEAFF.

This clonotype has at least ten counts. The DNA of the CDR3 is TGTGCCAGCAGTTACTCGCTTAGCGTCCGAGGGAAAGAGCAGTTCTTC. Its translation: CASSYSLSVRGKEQFF. The rearrangement links TRBV6-2 or TRBV6-3 to TRBJ2-1, with TRBD2 as a possible D gene (5 bases). The germline V gene encodes CDR1 MNHEY and CDR2 SVGEGT. Trimming pared 0 bases from V and 10 bases from J, leaving 19 bases between. The length of the CDR3 is 16 residues.

This clonotype was counted many times. The chain couples TRBV5-1 to TRBJ2-7, with D possibly being TRBD1 (5 bases). V was shortened by 4 bases and J by 2 bases, with 10 bases between the two germline ends. Germline V lookup: CDR1 SGHRS, CDR2 YFSETQ. The CDR3 has 13 residues. The CDR3 DNA follows: TGCGCCAGCAGCCTCAGGGTTGCCTACGAGCAGTACTTC. Encoded protein: CASSLRVAYEQYF.

This clonotype was recorded many times. The J gene is TRBJ1-6, the V gene TRBV5-1; D is ambiguous. Trimming removed 0 bases from V and 9 bases from J, with 13 bases in between. Germline V gives CDR1 SGHRS, CDR2 YFSETQ. The CDR3 runs to 15 residues. CDR3 protein: CASSLADYAGSPLHF. In DNA form, the CDR3 reads TGCGCCAGCAGCTTGGCCGATTATGCAGGTTCACCCCTCCACTTT.

This clonotype was counted many times. The J gene is TRBJ2-3, the V gene TRBV24-1; D not certain. The CDR3 has 15 residues. Germline V CDR1 and CDR2: KGHDR, SFDVKD. The germline V and J ends were trimmed by 6 bases and 0 bases, with 12 bases remaining between them. CDR3 nucleotides: TGTGCCACCAGTAAGTCCGGTGGGAGCACAGATACGCAGTATTTT. Residues: CATSKSGGSTDTQYF.

This clonotype has at least ten counts. The chain recombines TRBV6-2 or TRBV6-3 with TRBJ2-1; D is ambiguous. The CDR3 length is 12 residues. Deletions cut 6 bases from V and 4 bases from J, with 7 bases between. The germline V gene has CDR1 MNHEY and CDR2 SVGEGT. The CDR3 loop is CASSTTYNEQFF. CDR3 sequence (DNA): TGTGCCAGCAGCACGACTTACAATGAGCAGTTCTTC.

The CDR3 nucleotides are TGTGCCAGCAGATTGGGGGCTTCGGGTAATGAAAAACTGTTTTTT. Protein: CASRLGASGNEKLFF. V and J are TRBV7-2 and TRBJ1-4, with D maybe TRBD1 (6 bases). Germline V gene data show CDR1 as SGHTA and CDR2 as FQGNSA. The CDR3 consists of 15 residues. V gave up 6 bases and J gave up 4 bases, with 15 bases separating them.

In this sample, this clonotype turned up many times. The chain is built from TRBV5-1 and TRBJ1-4, with D possibly being TRBD1 (6 bases). The CDR3 contains 15 residues. CDR1 is SGHRS and CDR2 is YFSETQ in the germline V gene. Trimming removed 0 bases from V and 8 bases from J, with 14 bases in between. The CDR3 protein is CASSLEGRGGEKLFF. The DNA of the CDR3 is TGCGCCAGCAGCTTGGAGGGCAGGGGAGGCGAAAAACTGTTTTTT.

This clonotype was seen a handful of times. The chain uses TRBV19 and TRBJ1-1; D uncertain. CDR1 is LNHDA and CDR2 is SQIVND in the germline V gene (reference sequence). V shed 0 bases and J shed 3 bases, with 11 bases lying between them. The CDR3 extends over 15 amino acids. The CDR3 DNA follows: TGTGCCAGTAGTATAGATCAAGGCCGATACACTGAAGCTTTCTTT. It encodes CASSIDQGRYTEAFF.

This clonotype was picked up many times. The rearrangement links TRBV7-2 to TRBJ2-1; D is possibly TRBD2 (5 bases). The CDR3 extends over 16 amino acids. Between the trimmed V and J ends, which lost 2 bases and 0 bases, there was a span of 11 bases. CDR1 is SGHTA and CDR2 is FQGNSA in the germline V gene. CDR3 coding DNA: TGTGCCAGCAGCTTACAGCGGAGGAGCTCCTACAATGAGCAGTTCTTC. It yields the protein CASSLQRRSSYNEQFF.

This clonotype has at least ten counts. At one end, the junction sequence differs from germline, possibly due to a read error. This rearrangement joins TRBV7-7 to TRBJ2-3; a weak D match, TRBD1 (6 bases). From germline, CDR1 is SSHAT and CDR2 FNYEAQ (reference sequence). The CDR3 extends over 15 amino acids. The CDR3 region is CASSRDNLGTDTQYF. The CDR3 coding sequence is TGTGCTAGCAGCCGGGACAATCTTGGCACAGATACGCAGTATTTT. Supplemented by reference TRBV7-7 and TRBJ2-3, the full variable domain reads GAGVSQSPRYKVTKRGQDVTLRCDPISSHATLYWYQQALGQGPEFLTYFNYEAQPDKSGLPSDRFSAERPEGSISTLTIQRTEQRDSAMYRCASSRDNLGTDTQYFGPGTRLTVL.

This clonotype was picked up many times. The chain recombines TRBV2 with TRBJ2-5; D perhaps matches TRBD2 (6 bases). Germline CDR1 SNHLY, CDR2 FYNNEI. The germline V and J ends were trimmed by 2 bases and 3 bases, with 19 bases remaining between them. CDR3 size: 17 residues. The CDR3 nucleotides are TGTGCCAGCAGTGAAAGAAAGACTAGTAGGCCGAAAGAGACCCAGTACTTC. This encodes CASSERKTSRPKETQYF.

This clonotype has ten or more counts. The rearrangement links TRBV18 to TRBJ1-1, with D uncertain. Germline V gene lookup returns CDR1 KGHSH and CDR2 LQKENI. This CDR3 spans 12 amino acids. Trimming took off 2 bases at V and 3 bases at J, with 4 bases between the two ends. This CDR3 is CASSPVDTEAFF. The CDR3 nucleotides read TGTGCCAGCTCACCAGTAGACACTGAAGCTTTCTTT.

In its sample, this clonotype was seen a few times. For the CDR3, the DNA is TGTGCCAGCGAGTACTTCCCCCAGGGACTCACGTACGAGCAGTACTTC. As protein: CASEYFPQGLTYEQYF. The J gene is TRBJ2-7, the V gene TRBV2; possible D gene TRBD2, 6 bases. Per germline, CDR1 SNHLY and CDR2 FYNNEI. This CDR3 contains 16 residues. Trimming took 8 bases from V and 4 from J, leaving 24 bases between them.

Many counts were recorded for this clonotype. The V call is TRBV12-3 or TRBV12-4, the J call TRBJ2-1; D is ambiguous. The CDR3 sequence is 12 residues long. V was pared by 3 bases and J by 9 bases, with 9 bases between. CDR3 in amino acids: CASSFSKAEQFF. Written as DNA, the CDR3 is TGTGCCAGCAGTTTTAGTAAGGCTGAGCAGTTCTTC.